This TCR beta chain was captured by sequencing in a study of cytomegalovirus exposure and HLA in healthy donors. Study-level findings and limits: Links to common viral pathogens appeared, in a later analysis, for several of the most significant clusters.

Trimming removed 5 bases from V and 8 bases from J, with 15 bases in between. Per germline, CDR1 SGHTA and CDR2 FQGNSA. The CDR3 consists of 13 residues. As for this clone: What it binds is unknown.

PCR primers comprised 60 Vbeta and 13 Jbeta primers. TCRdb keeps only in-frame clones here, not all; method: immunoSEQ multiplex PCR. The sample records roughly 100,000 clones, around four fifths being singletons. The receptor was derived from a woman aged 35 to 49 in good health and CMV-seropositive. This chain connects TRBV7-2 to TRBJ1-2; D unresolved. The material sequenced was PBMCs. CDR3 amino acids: CASSLGIGGGYTF. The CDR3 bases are TGTGCCAGCAGCCTCGGTATTGGCGGCGGCTACACCTTC.